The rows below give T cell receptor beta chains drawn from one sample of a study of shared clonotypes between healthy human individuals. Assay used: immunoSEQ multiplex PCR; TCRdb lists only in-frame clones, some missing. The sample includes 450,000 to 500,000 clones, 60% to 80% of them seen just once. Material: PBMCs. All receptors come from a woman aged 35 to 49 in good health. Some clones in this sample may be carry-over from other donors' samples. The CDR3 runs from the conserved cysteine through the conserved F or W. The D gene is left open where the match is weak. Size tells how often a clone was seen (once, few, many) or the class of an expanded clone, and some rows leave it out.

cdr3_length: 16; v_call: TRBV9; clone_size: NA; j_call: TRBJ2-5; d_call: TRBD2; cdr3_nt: TGTGCCAGCAGCCCGGGACTAGCGGGAGGTTGGGAGACCCAGTACTTC; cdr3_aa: CASSPGLAGGWETQYF
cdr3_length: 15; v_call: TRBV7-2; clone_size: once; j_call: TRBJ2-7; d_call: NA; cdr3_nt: TGTGCCAGCAGCCCGGGACCCCACGGTTCTTACGAGCAGTACTTC; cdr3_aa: CASSPGPHGSYEQYF
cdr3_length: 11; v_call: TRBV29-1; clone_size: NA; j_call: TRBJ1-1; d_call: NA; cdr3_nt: TGCAGCGTTGACGGAAACACTGAAGCTTTCTTT; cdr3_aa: CSVDGNTEAFF
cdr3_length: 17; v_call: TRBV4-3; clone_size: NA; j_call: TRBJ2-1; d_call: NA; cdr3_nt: TGCGCCAGCAGCCAAGACGTTTGGGCGGACTCCTACAATGAGCAGTTCTTC; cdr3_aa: CASSQDVWADSYNEQFF
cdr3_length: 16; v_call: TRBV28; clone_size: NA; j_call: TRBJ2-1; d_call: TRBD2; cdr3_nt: TGTGCCAGCAGTGCTCCCGGGACTAGCGGGAGCGATGAGCAGTTCTTC; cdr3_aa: CASSAPGTSGSDEQFF
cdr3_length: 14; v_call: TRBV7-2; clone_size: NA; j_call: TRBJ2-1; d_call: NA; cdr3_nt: TGTGCCAGCAGCTTCATGGGTCGCTACAATGAGCAGTTCTTC; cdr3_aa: CASSFMGRYNEQFF
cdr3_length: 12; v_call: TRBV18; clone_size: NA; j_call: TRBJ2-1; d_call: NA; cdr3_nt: TGTGCCAGCTCAATGTCCAACAATGAGCAGTTCTTC; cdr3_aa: CASSMSNNEQFF
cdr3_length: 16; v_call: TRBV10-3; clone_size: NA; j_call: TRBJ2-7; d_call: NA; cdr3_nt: TGTGCCATCAGTGAGTCTTGGAGGGGACACTCCTACGAGCAGTACTTC; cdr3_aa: CAISESWRGHSYEQYF
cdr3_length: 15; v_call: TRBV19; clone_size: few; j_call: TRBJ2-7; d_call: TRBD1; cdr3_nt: TGTGCCAGTCGACCGGGACAGGGTAAGGGCTACGAGCAGTACTTC; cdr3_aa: CASRPGQGKGYEQYF
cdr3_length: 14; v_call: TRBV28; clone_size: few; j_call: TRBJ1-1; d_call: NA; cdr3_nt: TGTGCCAGCAGAGAGAATGGGGGGAACACTGAAGCTTTCTTT; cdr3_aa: CASRENGGNTEAFF
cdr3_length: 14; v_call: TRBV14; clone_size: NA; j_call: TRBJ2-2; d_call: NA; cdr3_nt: TGTGCCAGCAGCCCGTTATTAGGGCCCGGGGAGCTGTTTTTT; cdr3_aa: CASSPLLGPGELFF
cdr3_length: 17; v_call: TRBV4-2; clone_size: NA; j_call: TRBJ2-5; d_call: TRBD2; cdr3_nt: TGTGCCAGCAGCCAAGAGCCCCTAGCGGGAGTAGTAGGGACCCAGTACTTC; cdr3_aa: CASSQEPLAGVVGTQYF
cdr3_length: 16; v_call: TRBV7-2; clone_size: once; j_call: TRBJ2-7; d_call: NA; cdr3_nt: TGTGCCAGCAGCCTACTCTTGCGGGGGCCCTCCTACGAGCAGTACTTC; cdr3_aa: CASSLLLRGPSYEQYF
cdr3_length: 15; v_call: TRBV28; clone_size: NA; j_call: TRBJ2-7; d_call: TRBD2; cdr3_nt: TGTGCCAGCAGCACCCCCAGCGGGAGCTCCTACGAGCAGTACTTC; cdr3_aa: CASSTPSGSSYEQYF
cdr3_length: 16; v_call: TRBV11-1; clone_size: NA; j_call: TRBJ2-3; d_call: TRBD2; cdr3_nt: TGTGCCAGCTCCAATGGAAAACTAGCGGACTCAGATACGCAGTATTTT; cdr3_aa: CASSNGKLADSDTQYF
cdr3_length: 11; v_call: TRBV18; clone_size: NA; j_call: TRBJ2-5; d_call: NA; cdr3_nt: TGTGCCAGCTCACCTGAAGAGACCCAGTACTTC; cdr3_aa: CASSPEETQYF
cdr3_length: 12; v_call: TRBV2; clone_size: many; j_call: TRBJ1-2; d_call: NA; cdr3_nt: TGTGCCAGCAGGGGGCAGGTTGATGGCTACACCTTC; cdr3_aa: CASRGQVDGYTF
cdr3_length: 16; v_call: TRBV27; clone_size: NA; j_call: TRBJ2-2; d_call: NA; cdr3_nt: TGTGCCAGCCAAGGTTTCCGAGAAAACCCCACCGGGGAGCTGTTTTTT; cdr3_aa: CASQGFRENPTGELFF
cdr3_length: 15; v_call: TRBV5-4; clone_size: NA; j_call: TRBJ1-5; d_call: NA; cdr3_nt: TGTGCCAGCAGCTTGGGCACGGGCCGCAATCAGCCCCAGCATTTT; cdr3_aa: CASSLGTGRNQPQHF
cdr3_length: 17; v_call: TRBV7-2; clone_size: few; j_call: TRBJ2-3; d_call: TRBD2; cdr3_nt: TGTGCCAGCAGCTTAGGGACTAGCGGGAGGCGAGCAGATACGCAGTATTTT; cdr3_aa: CASSLGTSGRRADTQYF
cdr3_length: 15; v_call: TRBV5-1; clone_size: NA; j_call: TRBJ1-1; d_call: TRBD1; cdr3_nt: TGCGCCAGCAGCAGCCGGACAGGGGAATCCACTGAAGCTTTCTTT; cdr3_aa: CASSSRTGESTEAFF
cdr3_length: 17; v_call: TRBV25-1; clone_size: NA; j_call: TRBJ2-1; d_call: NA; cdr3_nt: TGTGCCAGCAGTGAATCCCGGGCCCCCAGATTGGATAATGAGCAGTTCTTC; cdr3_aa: CASSESRAPRLDNEQFF
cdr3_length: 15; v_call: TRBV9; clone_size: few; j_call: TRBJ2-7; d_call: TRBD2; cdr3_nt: TGTGCCAGCAGCCCCCAAGCGGGAGGACATTACGAGCAGTACTTC; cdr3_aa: CASSPQAGGHYEQYF
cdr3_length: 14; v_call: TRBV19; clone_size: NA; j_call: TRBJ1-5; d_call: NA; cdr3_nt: TGTGCCAGTAGTCCTTTATCCGGGAGCCAGCCCCAGCATTTT; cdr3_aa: CASSPLSGSQPQHF
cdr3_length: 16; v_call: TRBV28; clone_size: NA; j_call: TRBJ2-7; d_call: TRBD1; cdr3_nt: TGTGCCAGCAGTACGGGGCGGGGACAGGGGGCCCACGAGCAGTACTTC; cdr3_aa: CASSTGRGQGAHEQYF
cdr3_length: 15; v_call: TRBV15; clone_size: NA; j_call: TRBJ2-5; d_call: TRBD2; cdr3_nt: TGTGCCACCAGCAGGGCCTTAGCGGGAGCGGAAACCCAGTACTTC; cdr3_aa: CATSRALAGAETQYF
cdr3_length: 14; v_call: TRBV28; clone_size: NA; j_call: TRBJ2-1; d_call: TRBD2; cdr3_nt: TGTGCCAGCAGACTAGCGGGGCGCTACAATGAGCAGTTCTTC; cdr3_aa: CASRLAGRYNEQFF
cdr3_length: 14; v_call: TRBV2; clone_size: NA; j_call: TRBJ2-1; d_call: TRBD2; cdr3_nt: TGTGCCAGGGATTCTAGCGGCTCCTACAATGAGCAGTTCTTC; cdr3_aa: CARDSSGSYNEQFF
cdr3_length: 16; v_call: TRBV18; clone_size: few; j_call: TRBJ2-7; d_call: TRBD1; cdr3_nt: TGTGCCAGCTCACCCCCGGGACAGGGGTCCCCCTACGAGCAGTACTTC; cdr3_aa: CASSPPGQGSPYEQYF
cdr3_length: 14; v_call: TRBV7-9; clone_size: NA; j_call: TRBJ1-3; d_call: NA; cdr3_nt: TGTGCCAGCAGACCTTTGGGCCCCACCAACACCATATATTTT; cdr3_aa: CASRPLGPTNTIYF
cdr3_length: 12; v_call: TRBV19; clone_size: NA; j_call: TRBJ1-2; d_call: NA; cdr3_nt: TGTGCCAGTAGTGACGGAAACTATGGCTACACCTTC; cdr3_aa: CASSDGNYGYTF
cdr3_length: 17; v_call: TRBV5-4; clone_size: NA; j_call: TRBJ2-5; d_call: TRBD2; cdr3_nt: TGCGCCAGCAGCCAGGGCGGAACTAGCGGGAGATCAGAGACCCAGTACTTC; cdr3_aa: CASSQGGTSGRSETQYF
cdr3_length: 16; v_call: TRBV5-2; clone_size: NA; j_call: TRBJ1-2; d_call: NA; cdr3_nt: TGTGCCAGCAATCAGCTCGGAGTACGAAAGACCTATGGCTACACCTTC; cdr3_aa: CASNQLGVRKTYGYTF
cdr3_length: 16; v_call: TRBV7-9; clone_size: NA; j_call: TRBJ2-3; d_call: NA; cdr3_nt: TGTGCCAGCAGCCCAAGTGCAACCCTCATCGGCTATACGCAGTATTTT; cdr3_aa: CASSPSATLIGYTQYF
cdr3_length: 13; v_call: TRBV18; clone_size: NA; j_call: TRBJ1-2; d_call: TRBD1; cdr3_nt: TGTGCCAGCTCACCGGGGCAGGGGGATCCCTACACCTTC; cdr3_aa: CASSPGQGDPYTF
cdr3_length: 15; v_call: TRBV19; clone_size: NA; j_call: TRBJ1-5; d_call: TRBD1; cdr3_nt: TGTGCCAGTCGACAGGGTACGATTAGCAATCAGCCCCAGCATTTT; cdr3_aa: CASRQGTISNQPQHF
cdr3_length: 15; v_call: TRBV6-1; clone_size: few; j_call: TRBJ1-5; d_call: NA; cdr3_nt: TGTGCCAGCAGTGAAGAGCCGGGAGATAGTTGGCCCCAGCATTTT; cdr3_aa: CASSEEPGDSWPQHF
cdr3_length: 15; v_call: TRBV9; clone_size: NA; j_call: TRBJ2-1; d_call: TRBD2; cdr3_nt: TGTGCCAGCAGCGTAAGGCTAGCGGATTACAATGAGCAGTTCTTC; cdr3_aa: CASSVRLADYNEQFF
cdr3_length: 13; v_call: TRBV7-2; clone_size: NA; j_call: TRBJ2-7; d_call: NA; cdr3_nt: TGTGCCAGCAGCTCTGTGAGCTCCTACGAGCAGTACTTC; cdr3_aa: CASSSVSSYEQYF
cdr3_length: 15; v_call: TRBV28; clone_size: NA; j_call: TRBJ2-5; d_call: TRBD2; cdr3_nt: TGTGCCAGCAGTTTTCCTAGCGGACCCCAAGAGACCCAGTACTTC; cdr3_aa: CASSFPSGPQETQYF
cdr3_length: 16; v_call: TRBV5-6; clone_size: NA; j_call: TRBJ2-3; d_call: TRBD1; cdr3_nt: TGTGCCAGCACCTTGTTTGGACAGGCAGGCACAGATACGCAGTATTTT; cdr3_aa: CASTLFGQAGTDTQYF
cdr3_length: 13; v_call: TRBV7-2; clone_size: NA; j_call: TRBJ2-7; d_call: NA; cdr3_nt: TGTGCCAGCACCGTCGGCCAGTTCTACGAGCAGTACTTC; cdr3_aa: CASTVGQFYEQYF
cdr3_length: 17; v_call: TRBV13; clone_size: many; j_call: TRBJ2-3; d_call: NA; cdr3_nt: TGTGCCAGCAGCCCGAGGGTTCAGGGTCCTAGCACAGATACGCAGTATTTT; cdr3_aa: CASSPRVQGPSTDTQYF
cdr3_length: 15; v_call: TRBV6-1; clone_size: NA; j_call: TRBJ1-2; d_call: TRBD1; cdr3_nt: TGTGCCAGCAGTGAAGGAGGGACAGGGGTGTATCGCTACACCTTC; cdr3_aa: CASSEGGTGVYRYTF
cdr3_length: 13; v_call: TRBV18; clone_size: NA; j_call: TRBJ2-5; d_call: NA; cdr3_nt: TGTGCCAGCTCACCACCTGTCCAAGAGACCCAGTACTTC; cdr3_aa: CASSPPVQETQYF
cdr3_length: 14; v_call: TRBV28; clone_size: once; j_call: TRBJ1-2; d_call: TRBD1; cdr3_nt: TGTGCCAGCAGTTTGGCCGGGACAGACTATGGCTACACCTTC; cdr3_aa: CASSLAGTDYGYTF
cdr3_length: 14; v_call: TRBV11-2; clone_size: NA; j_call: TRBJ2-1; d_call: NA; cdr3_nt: TGTGCCAGCAGCTTAGCGTCGGACTACAATGAGCAGTTCTTC; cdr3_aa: CASSLASDYNEQFF
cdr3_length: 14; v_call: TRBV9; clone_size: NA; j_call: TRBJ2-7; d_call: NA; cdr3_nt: TGTGCCAGCAGCGTAGTTGGCAGGGACGACGAGCAGTACTTC; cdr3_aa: CASSVVGRDDEQYF
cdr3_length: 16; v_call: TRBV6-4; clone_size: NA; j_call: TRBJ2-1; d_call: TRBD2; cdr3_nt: TGTGCCAGCGCTAAACTAGCGGGAGGAAGTGTCAATGAGCAGTTCTTC; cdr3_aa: CASAKLAGGSVNEQFF
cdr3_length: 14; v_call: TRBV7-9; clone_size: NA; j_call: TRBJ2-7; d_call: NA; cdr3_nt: TGTGCCAGCAGCGGCCCCGGGGTTCGCTACGAGCAGTACTTC; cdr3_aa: CASSGPGVRYEQYF
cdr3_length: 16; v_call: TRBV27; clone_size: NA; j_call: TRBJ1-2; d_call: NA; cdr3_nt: TGTGCCAGCAGTTTTGGGGCTTGGGGGGCCAACTATGGCTACACCTTC; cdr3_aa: CASSFGAWGANYGYTF
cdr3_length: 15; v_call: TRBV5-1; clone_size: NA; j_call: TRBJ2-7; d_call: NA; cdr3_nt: TGCGCCAGCAGCCCCGGGGGCCACAGCTCCTACGAGCAGTACTTC; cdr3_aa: CASSPGGHSSYEQYF